The sequence of this T cell receptor beta chain was determined in a study of T-cell reconstitution after alpha-beta-depleted transplantation in children. Study-wide results and caveats: Recipient T cells and thymic progenitors that survived were the source of the high TCRbeta diversity seen at day 60 in some patients. T-cell numbers and diversity one year post-transplant derived largely from freshly generated T cells. At around two months after transplant, the alpha-beta T cells were reportedly derived from several hundred expanded clones that came from non-depleted graft cells.

In its sample, this clonotype was seen many times. The target antigen is unknown. Researchers prepared the TCRbeta library using unique molecular identifiers, the study reports. TCRdb analysed the PCR reads with MiXCR anew, one entry per CDR3 protein. There are some 120,000 distinct CDR3 sequences in the sample; around 23% occur only once, and under 12% lies in the top ten. V was cut by 0 bases and J by 9 bases, with 12 bases left in between. Germline CDR1 reads SQVTM; CDR2 reads ANQGSEA. The CDR3 totals 13 residues. Source: PBMCs, mostly from graft donor cells, taken 180 days after TCRalphabeta/CD19-depleted stem cell transplant. This clonotype was obtained from a male patient between 2 and 15 years old who had a stem cell transplant for chronic granulomatous disease, so the T cells may come from the graft donor. The V gene is TRBV29-1, the J gene TRBJ2-1, with a tentative D call TRBD2 (6 bases). CDR3 amino acids: CSVEEGLMGEQFF. The CDR3, as DNA: TGCAGCGTTGAAGAAGGACTAATGGGTGAGCAGTTCTTC.